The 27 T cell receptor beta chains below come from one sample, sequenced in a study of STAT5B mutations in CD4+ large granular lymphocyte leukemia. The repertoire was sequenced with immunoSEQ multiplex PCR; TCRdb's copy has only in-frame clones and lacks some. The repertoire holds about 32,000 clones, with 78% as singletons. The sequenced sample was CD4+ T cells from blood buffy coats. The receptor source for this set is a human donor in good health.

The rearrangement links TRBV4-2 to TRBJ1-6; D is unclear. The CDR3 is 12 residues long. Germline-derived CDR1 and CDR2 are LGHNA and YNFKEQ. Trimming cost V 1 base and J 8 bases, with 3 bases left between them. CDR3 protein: CASSQGDSPLHF. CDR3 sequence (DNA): TGTGCCAGCAGCCAAGGGGATTCACCCCTCCACTTT.

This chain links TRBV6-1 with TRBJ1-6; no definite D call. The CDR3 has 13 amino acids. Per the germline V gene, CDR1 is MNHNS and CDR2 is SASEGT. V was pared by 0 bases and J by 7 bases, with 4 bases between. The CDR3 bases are TGTGCCAGCAGTGAAGCGCGGAATTCACCCCTCCACTTT. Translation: CASSEARNSPLHF.

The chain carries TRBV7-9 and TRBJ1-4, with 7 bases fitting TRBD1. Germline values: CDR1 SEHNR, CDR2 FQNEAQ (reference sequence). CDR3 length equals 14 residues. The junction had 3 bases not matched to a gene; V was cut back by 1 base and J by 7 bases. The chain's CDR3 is CASSLGAGGEKLFF. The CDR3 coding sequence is TGTGCCAGCAGCTTAGGGGCAGGGGGTGAAAAACTGTTTTTT.

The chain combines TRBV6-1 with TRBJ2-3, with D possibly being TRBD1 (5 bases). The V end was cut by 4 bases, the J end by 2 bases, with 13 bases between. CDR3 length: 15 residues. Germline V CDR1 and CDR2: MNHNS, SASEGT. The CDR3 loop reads CASSARGDPTDTQYF. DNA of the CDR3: TGTGCCAGCAGTGCAAGGGGCGACCCCACAGATACGCAGTATTTT.

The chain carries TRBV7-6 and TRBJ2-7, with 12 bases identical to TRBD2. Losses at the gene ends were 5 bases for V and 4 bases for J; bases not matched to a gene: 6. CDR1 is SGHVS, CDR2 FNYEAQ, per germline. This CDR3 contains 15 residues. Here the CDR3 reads CASSQWTSGIYEQYF. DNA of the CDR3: TGTGCCAGCAGCCAATGGACTAGCGGGATTTACGAGCAGTACTTC.

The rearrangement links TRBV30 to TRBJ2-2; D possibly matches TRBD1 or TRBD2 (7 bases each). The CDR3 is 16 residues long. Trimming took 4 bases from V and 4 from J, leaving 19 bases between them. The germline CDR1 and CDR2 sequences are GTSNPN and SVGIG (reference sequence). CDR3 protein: CAWIHRTGEGTGELFF. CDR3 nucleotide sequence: TGTGCCTGGATTCACCGAACAGGGGAGGGCACCGGGGAGCTGTTTTTT.

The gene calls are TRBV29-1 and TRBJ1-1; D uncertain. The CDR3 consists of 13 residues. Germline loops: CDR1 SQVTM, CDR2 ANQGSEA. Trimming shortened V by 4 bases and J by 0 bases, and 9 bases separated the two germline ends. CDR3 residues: CSVASDVNTEAFF. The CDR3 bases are TGCAGCGTTGCCTCAGATGTGAACACTGAAGCTTTCTTT.

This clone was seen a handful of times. CDR3 loop: CASRLRRGDYGYTF. In nucleotides, the CDR3 is TGTGCCAGCAGGTTAAGGAGAGGGGACTATGGCTACACCTTC. This chain connects TRBV28 to TRBJ1-2; maybe TRBD1 (5 bases). The CDR3 totals 14 residues. Germline-derived CDR1 and CDR2 are MDHEN and SYDVKM. Deletions cut 6 bases from V and 3 bases from J, with 14 bases between.

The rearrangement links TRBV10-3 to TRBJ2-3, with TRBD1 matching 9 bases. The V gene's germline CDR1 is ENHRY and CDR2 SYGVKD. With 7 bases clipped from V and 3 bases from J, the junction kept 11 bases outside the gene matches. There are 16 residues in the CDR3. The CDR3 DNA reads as TGTGCCATCACACCGGGACAGGGTGGGACAACAGATACGCAGTATTTT. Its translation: CAITPGQGGTTDTQYF.

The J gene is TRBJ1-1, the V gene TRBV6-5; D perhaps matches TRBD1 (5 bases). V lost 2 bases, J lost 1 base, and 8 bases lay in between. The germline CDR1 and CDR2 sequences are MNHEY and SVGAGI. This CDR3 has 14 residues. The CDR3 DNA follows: TGTGCCAGCAGTTACAGACAGAGGAACACTGAAGCTTTCTTT. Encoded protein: CASSYRQRNTEAFF.

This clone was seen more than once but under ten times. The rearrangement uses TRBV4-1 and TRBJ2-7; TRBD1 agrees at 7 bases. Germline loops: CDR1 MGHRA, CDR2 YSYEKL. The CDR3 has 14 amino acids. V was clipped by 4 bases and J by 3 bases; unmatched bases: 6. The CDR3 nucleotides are TGCGCCAGCAGCCCCCTGGCAGGGGGCTACGAGCAGTACTTC. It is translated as CASSPLAGGYEQYF.

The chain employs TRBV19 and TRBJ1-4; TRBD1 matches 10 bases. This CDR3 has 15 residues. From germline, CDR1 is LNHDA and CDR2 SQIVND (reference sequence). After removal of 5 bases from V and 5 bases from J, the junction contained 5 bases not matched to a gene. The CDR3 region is CASSGRQGANEKLFF. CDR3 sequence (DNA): TGTGCCAGTAGTGGACGACAGGGGGCCAATGAAAAACTGTTTTTT. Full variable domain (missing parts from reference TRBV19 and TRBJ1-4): DGGITQSPKYLFRKEGQNVTLSCEQNLNHDAMYWYRQDPGQGLRLIYYSQIVNDFQKGDIAEGYSVSREKKESFPLTVTSAQKNPTAFYLCASSGRQGANEKLFFGSGTQLSVL.

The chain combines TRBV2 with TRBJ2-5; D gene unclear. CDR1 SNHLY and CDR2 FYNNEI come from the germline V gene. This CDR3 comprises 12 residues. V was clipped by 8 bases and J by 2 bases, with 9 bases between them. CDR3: CASEIVQETQYF. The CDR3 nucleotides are TGTGCCAGCGAAATAGTTCAAGAGACCCAGTACTTC.

The CDR3 region is CASSPSTRGNEQFF. The CDR3 nucleotides are TGTGCCAGCAGCCCATCGACTAGGGGGAATGAGCAGTTCTTC. This chain uses TRBV6-6 with TRBJ2-1, with D perhaps given as TRBD1 or TRBD2 (6 bases each). The CDR3 length is 14 residues. V was shortened by 6 bases and J by 7 bases, with 16 bases between the two germline ends. The germline gives CDR1 MNHNY, CDR2 SVGAGI (reference sequence).

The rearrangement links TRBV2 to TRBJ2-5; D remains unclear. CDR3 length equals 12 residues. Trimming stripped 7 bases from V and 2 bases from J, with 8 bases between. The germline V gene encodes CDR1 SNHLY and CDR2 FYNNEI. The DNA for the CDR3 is TGTGCCAGCACCCGTTCTCAAGAGACCCAGTACTTC. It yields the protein CASTRSQETQYF. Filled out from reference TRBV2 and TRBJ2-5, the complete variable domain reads EPEVTQTPSHQVTQMGQEVILRCVPISNHLYFYWYRQILGQKVEFLVSFYNNEISEKSEIFDDQFSVERPDGSNFTLKIRSTKLEDSAMYFCASTRSQETQYFGPGTRLLVL.

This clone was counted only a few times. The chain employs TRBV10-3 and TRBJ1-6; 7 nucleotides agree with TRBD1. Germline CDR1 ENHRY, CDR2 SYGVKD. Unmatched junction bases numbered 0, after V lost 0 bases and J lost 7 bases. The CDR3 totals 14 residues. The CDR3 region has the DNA TGTGCCATCAGTGAGTCGACAGGGAATTCACCCCTCCACTTT. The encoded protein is CAISESTGNSPLHF.

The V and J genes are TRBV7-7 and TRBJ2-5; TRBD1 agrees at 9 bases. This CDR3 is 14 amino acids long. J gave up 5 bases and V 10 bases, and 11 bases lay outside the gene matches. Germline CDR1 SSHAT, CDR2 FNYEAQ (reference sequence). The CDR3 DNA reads TGTGCCACCCAACCCACAGGGGGCGGGGAGACCCAGTACTTC. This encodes CATQPTGGGETQYF.

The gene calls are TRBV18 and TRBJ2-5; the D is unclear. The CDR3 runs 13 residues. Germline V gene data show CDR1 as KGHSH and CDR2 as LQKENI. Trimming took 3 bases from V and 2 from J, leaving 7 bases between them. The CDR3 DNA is TGTGCCAGCTCACCCCCTTTGCAAGAGACCCAGTACTTC. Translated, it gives CASSPPLQETQYF.

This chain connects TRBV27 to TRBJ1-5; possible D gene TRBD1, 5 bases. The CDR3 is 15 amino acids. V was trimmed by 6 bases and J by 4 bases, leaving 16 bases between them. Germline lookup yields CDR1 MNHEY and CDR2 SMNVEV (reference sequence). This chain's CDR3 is CASSLGAGGNQPQHF. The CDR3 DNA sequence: TGTGCCAGCAGCCTAGGTGCGGGGGGAAATCAGCCCCAGCATTTT.

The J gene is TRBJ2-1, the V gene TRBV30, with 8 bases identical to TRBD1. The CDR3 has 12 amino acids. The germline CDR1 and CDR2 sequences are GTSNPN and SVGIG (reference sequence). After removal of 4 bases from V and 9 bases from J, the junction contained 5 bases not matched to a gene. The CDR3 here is CAWTTDRAEQFF. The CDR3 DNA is TGTGCCTGGACCACGGACAGGGCTGAGCAGTTCTTC.

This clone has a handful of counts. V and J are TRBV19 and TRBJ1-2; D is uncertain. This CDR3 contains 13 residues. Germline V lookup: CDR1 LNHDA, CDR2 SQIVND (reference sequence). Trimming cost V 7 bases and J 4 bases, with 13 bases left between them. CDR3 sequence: CASTQTELYGYTF. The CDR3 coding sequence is TGTGCCAGTACCCAGACGGAACTCTATGGCTACACCTTC.

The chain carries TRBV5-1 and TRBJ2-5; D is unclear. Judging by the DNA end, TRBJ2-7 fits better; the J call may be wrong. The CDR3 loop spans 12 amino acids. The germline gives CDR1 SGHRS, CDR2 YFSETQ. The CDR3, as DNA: TGCGCCAGCAGCTTGTCTGGGCGCGAGCAGTACTTC. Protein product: CASSLSGREQYF.

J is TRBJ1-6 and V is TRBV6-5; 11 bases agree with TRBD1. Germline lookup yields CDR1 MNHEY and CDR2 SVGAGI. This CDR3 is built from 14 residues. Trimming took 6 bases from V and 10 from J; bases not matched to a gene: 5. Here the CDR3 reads CASSDGQGASPLHF. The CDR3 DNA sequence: TGTGCCAGCAGCGACGGACAGGGGGCGTCACCCCTCCACTTT.

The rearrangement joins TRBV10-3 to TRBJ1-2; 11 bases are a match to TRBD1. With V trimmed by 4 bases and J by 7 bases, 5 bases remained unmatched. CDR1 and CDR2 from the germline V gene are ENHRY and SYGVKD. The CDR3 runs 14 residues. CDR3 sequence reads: CAISGGQGGTGYTF. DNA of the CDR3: TGTGCCATCAGTGGGGGACAGGGGGGGACTGGCTACACCTTC.

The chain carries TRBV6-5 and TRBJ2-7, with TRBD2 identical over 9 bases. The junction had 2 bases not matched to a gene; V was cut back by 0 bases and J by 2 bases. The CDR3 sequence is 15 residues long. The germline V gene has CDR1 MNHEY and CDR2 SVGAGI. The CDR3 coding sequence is TGTGCCAGCAGTTACTCGATAGCGGGAGCCTACGAGCAGTACTTC. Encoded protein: CASSYSIAGAYEQYF.

The CDR3 region has the DNA TGTGCCAGCAGCCAAGGGGGACTCCCCAGTCAAGAGACCCAGTACTTC. Translated: CASSQGGLPSQETQYF. The chain is built from TRBV4-2 and TRBJ2-5, with a possible D match to TRBD2 (6 bases). Trimming shortened V by 1 base and J by 2 bases, and 14 bases separated the two germline ends. The CDR3 totals 16 residues. Germline V gene lookup returns CDR1 LGHNA and CDR2 YNFKEQ.

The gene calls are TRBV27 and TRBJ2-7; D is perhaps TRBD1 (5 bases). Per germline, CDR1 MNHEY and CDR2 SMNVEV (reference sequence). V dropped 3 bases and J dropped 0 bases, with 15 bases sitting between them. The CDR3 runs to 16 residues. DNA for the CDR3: TGTGCCAGCAGTTTCATGGGTCAGGACAACTCCTACGAGCAGTACTTC. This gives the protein CASSFMGQDNSYEQYF.